This T cell receptor beta chain was captured by sequencing in a study of cytomegalovirus exposure and HLA in healthy donors listed by TCRdb under 2017. With respect to the entire study: According to an earlier analysis of 587 of the donors, about 170 million T cells yielded some 120 million unique TCR beta sequences and less than 300 Gb of sequence data. An early release that covered approximately 600 HLA-typed donors contained around 300 gigabases of sequencing data and about 84 million unique TCR sequences. The genetic ancestry cluster associated with self-reported Caucasian donors included approximately 85% of the roughly 400 genotyped donors. The aim of the study was to test whether cataloging public T cell receptors could identify signatures of past pathogen exposure. The T cell repertoires of under 700 subjects were profiled by immunosequencing and related to cytomegalovirus serostatus. Besides the first cohort of 666 subjects, a separate validation cohort made up of around 120 different subjects was used. The study combined high-throughput TCR immunosequencing, statistical association of individual TCRs with disease status, and machine learning to predict cytomegalovirus infection status. A later analysis re-analyzed previously published TCR beta repertoires from 650 to 800 donors and added high-resolution HLA genotyping to study TCR occurrence patterns. The later analysis used no new phenotypic data to find candidate immune exposures, relying instead on TCR beta sequences and their occurrence across donors. An earlier analysis of approximately 580 of the donors used high-throughput TCR beta sequencing to judge whether each TCR beta V gene segment behaved as functional or pseudogenic. Alongside the repertoire data, information on donor age, sex, ethnicity and CMV serostatus was compiled. A later genetic analysis took genome-wide SNP genotypes for about three fifths of the roughly 700 donors and used that subset as a discovery cohort. All discovery cohort repertoires had been generated on a single sequencing platform. Class I and class II HLA loci were covered by the typing at four-digit resolution. The number of donors typed differed by locus, with roughly 629-640 for A, B, C, DRB1 and DQB1, roughly 520 for DQA1, under 610 for DPA1, and roughly 450 for DPB1. Four or five DR-DQ haplotypes were treated as single units for association and clustering because of strong linkage in the cohort. On average, approximately 250,000 unique TCR beta nucleotide sequences were sequenced per donor among about 400 genotyped donors of the cohort, with 15% to 20% of those sequences being non-productive.

The library was generated by the immunoSEQ multiplex PCR assay. For the multiplex PCR, a mixture combining 60 forward primers for TCR Vbeta segments and 13 reverse primers for TCR Jbeta segments was used. The CDR3 region of rearranged TCR beta genes was amplified from genomic DNA by a multiplex PCR assay. The amplified TCR beta libraries were sequenced on the Illumina HiSeq System as 87-base-pair reads. The paper's data handling went like this. A later analysis counted some 80 million unique TCR beta chains across the 650 to 800 repertoires, and roughly 9.9 million of these chains were shared by at least two donors. A nearest-neighbor algorithm error-corrected the raw reads and collapsed the reads into unique sequences, merging closely related sequences to remove PCR and sequencing errors. CDR3 sequences were aligned to IMGT reference sequences to assign V, D and J gene segments. For a sequence to be retained, a match of at least six nucleotides was required to both a V gene segment and a J gene segment. A rearrangement was called productive if the CDR3 had no stop codons and remained in frame with V and J, and every other rearrangement was called non-productive. CDR3 was defined by IMGT convention, running from the second conserved V-encoded cysteine to the conserved J-encoded phenylalanine. Sequences without an unambiguous match to a single V gene segment were excluded from the earlier analysis of several hundred of the donors. In an earlier analysis of approximately 590 of the donors, V segments were called functional above 56.7% productive rearrangements and were called segregating when the between-donor standard deviation exceeded 5%. A statistical classification framework was built to diagnose cytomegalovirus status from the catalog of TCR beta chain sequences. A later analysis assigned V and J genes by comparing TCR nucleotide sequences with IMGT/GENE-DB human TR gene sequences. The TCRdist pipeline was used in a later analysis to assign CDR3 sequences and most-parsimonious VDJ recombination scenarios. In a later analysis, each TCR beta chain was defined by its CDR3 amino acid sequence together with its V-gene family, and reads without a unique V-gene family were excluded. As a way to deal with suspected cross-contamination and a sequencing artifact, a later analysis dropped over 550 nucleotide sequences that were highly shared and had low generation probability. For each public chain, a later analysis derived a clonal expansion index from normalized ranks of inferred template counts within each repertoire. In a later analysis, generation probabilities were computed using a VDJ recombination model fitted to out-of-frame rearrangements, and the results were checked against IGoR. In a later analysis, TCR-TCR, TCR-HLA and TCR-CMV co-occurrence was scored with hypergeometric tests, and a repertoire-size bias correction was applied to TCR pairs. In a later analysis, false discovery rates were estimated by permuting HLA or CMV assignments 20 times. In a later analysis, co-occurring TCRs were grouped using DBSCAN, and TCRdist sequence similarity was added for clustering within HLA-allele-positive subsets. Repertoires with fewer than 30,000 or more than 120,000 public chains were left out of co-occurrence clustering, as were five repertoires with anomalous nucleotide sharing. TCRdb obtained this table from immuneACCESS and retained in-frame rearrangements with V and J assigned. These tables miss some clones; where compared with another copy, unresolved V genes account for less than half of the shortfall, and the remainder is unexplained. V and J calls and clone size are as listed in that table; D and trimming were resolved from the DNA. This sample has about 100,000 clones in its table, and 70% to 80% of those were observed once. The top ten clonotypes cover roughly 5% of the sample.

The paper's findings and limits, for the study overall: Roughly uniform sequencing depth across donors was assumed in presence/absence analyses, although this assumption may not hold. A later analysis associated about 17,000 TCR beta sequences with specific HLA alleles at a false discovery rate of 0.05. In the study, 150 to 200 TCR beta chains were listed as associated with cytomegalovirus. The sequencing pipeline was judged likely to have produced a cluster of highly shared sequence variants as a technical artifact. In an earlier analysis of about 600 of the donors, most TCR beta V segments appeared in productive rearrangements about 87% or about 30% of the time, broadly matching IMGT annotations. In a later analysis, the rate of TCR association differed among HLA loci, with DRB1 alleles having the most associated TCRs and HLA-C alleles having the fewest. Immune exposure information for the cohort was limited to CMV serostatus. Cytomegalovirus status was reported to be diagnosed by the classifier with high specificity and sensitivity in both the original and validation cohorts. In a later analysis, most CMV-associated TCR beta chains were found to appear HLA-restricted, with HLA associations seemingly driven largely by CMV exposure. A further reported finding was that TCR beta sequences accurately predicted the HLA-A and HLA-B alleles for most subjects in the first cohort. Only TCR beta chains were sequenced in this cohort, and the absence of alpha or paired-chain data limited detectable features. In a later genetic analysis, fewer N-insertions in productive TCRs were reported among donors in an Asian-associated ancestry cluster than the approximately 710-donor mean. Over 15 rarely observed V segments, including chromosome 9 orphons, were excluded from the earlier analysis of just under 600 of the donors because counts were too low. Assigning TCR associations to individual alleles was difficult when HLA alleles, especially DR and DQ, strongly co-occurred. HLA typing was unavailable for some donors at each locus, so association tests used only the typed subset. Across donors, most TCR sequences were observed very rarely, whereas some public TCRs were present in many individuals. Correlated functional status among segregating V segments might reflect linkage disequilibrium, but an unknown experimental factor could not be ruled out. A few of the identified cytomegalovirus-associated TCR beta chains were confirmed in vitro to be specific for cytomegalovirus antigens. In a later analysis, several top co-occurrence clusters were reported to appear linked to parvovirus B19, influenza, CMV and Epstein-Barr virus. The authors suggested that the approach could potentially be extended to other disease states and immunological phenotypes. In a later genetic analysis, a missense DCLRE1C variant was associated with V-gene and J-gene trimming of TCR beta chains, and the association was replicated in an independent cohort. A later analysis found that HLA-associated TCR beta chains were more clonally expanded and had lower generation probabilities than equally common non-associated chains.

A remark on this clone: Its antigen has not been determined. No base quality information exists; no much larger clone differs at one position.

In total, around 600 healthy bone marrow donors made up the cohort. Cohort members were all nominally healthy when sampled, although unrecorded immune exposures were likely present. The donor was CMV seropositive and belonged to the group of 250 to 300 seropositive cohort members. Every donor gave a peripheral blood sample, and the peripheral blood mononuclear cells from that sample were used for TCR beta sequencing. Genomic DNA extraction from the blood cell samples was performed with the Qiagen DNeasy Blood Extraction Kit. The sample was PBMCs. This sequence was found in a female donor in good health and CMV-seropositive.

CDR3 protein: CASSDRDRGNSPLHF. The sequenced DNA is TGTGCCAGCAGCGACCGGGACAGGGGTAATTCACCCCTCCACTTT. The sequence joins TRBV9 to TRBJ1-6; TRBD1 fits 10 bases in the junction. The CDR3 has 15 amino acids, counting the end cysteine and phenylalanine. CDR3 DNA is the only sequence kept; it has 45 bases, read in frame from the first base. Looking up the germline V gene yields CDR1 SGDLS and CDR2 YYNGEE. The germline V end is reduced by 3 bases and the J end by 6 bases; junction bases left unmatched: 3.